This T cell receptor beta chain originates from a study of CD8 T cells in ankylosing spondylitis. Study-wide results and limits: Disease-associated clones were CD8+ and fairly uncommon in peripheral blood. A subset of motif variants has previously been described in the synovial fluid and blood of reactive arthritis. Disease-linked clones were reportedly significantly enriched in matched ankylosing spondylitis synovial fluid.

By quantitative 5'-RACE with molecular barcodes, the TCR beta libraries were made. TCRdb called the 5' RACE reads again in MiXCR, with one record for every CDR3 protein. This table has over 150,000 distinct CDR3 sequences, 9.5% to 15% appearing once. Worth noting for this clonotype: Its specificity is not known.

The germline V gene encodes CDR1 SEHNR and CDR2 FQNEAQ (reference sequence). Deletions cut 2 bases from V and 5 bases from J, with 18 bases between. There are 16 residues in the CDR3. The specimen was blood, either unsorted or a sorted T cell fraction (not recorded which). The chain employs TRBV7-9 and TRBJ2-5, with D maybe TRBD1 (6 bases). The receptor comes from a male donor with ankylosing spondylitis or in good health (not recorded which). The chain's CDR3 is CASSLRDIGLWETQYF. CDR3 DNA: TGTGCCAGCAGCTTAAGGGACATAGGATTATGGGAGACCCAGTACTTC.